Shown below are 15 T cell receptor beta chains from a single sample sequenced in a study of read filtering for tumor transcriptome and immune sequencing. From around 440 ng of RNA, a library with molecular barcoded alpha/delta and beta/gamma adaptors was made. TCRdb processed the reads anew with MiXCR; each CDR3 protein has one entry. The profile covers approximately 41,000 distinct CDR3 sequences, with over 10% appearing a single time and about 29% taken by the ten largest. Sequencing was performed on a population of CD138-negative cells sorted from bone marrow. The source of these receptors is a donor over 35 with multiple myeloma.

This sequence joins TRBV2 and TRBJ2-1; possibly TRBD2 for D (5 bases). This CDR3 comprises 13 residues. V was clipped by 6 bases and J by 3 bases, with 9 bases between them. Per the germline V gene, CDR1 is SNHLY and CDR2 is FYNNEI. The CDR3 region has the DNA TGTGCCAGCAGAGACCGGGACTACAATGAGCAGTTCTTC. Translating it yields CASRDRDYNEQFF.

The chain joins TRBV7-8 to TRBJ2-1; 11 nucleotides match TRBD2. Germline loops: CDR1 SGHVS, CDR2 FQNEAQ. V lost 5 bases and J lost 6; bases outside the gene matches: 6. This CDR3 has 15 amino acids. The CDR3 DNA reads as TGTGCCAGCAGCCGCACTAGCGGGAGTCCCAATGAGCAGTTCTTC. This sequence encodes CASSRTSGSPNEQFF.

The table lists this clonotype with many counts. The CDR3 here is CAWSVGEGDIQYF. CDR3 DNA: TGTGCCTGGAGTGTAGGGGAGGGGGACATTCAGTACTTC. The rearrangement joins TRBV30 to TRBJ2-4, with D tentatively TRBD2 (7 bases). Trimming stripped 0 bases from V and 8 bases from J, with 11 bases between. Germline assignment: CDR1 GTSNPN and CDR2 SVGIG (reference sequence). This CDR3 is built from 13 residues.

This clonotype was counted many times. J is TRBJ2-1 and V is TRBV5-1; 8 positions agree with TRBD1. This CDR3 contains 15 residues. Germline loops: CDR1 SGHRS, CDR2 YFSETQ. With 0 bases clipped from V and 7 bases from J, the junction kept 6 bases outside the gene matches. The CDR3 DNA reads as TGCGCCAGCAGCTTGGGACAGGGGAGGTTAAATGAGCAGTTCTTC. Its translation: CASSLGQGRLNEQFF.

On this clonotype itself: A much larger clone lies a single base off, so this may be a read error. The chain couples TRBV19 to TRBJ1-6; no clear D gene. There are 13 residues in the CDR3. CDR1 is LNHDA and CDR2 is SQIVND in the germline V gene (reference sequence). CDR3 in amino acids: CASRGPENSPRHF. In DNA, the CDR3 is TGTGCCAGTAGAGGGCCCGAAAATTCACCCCGCCACTTT.

This clonotype was picked up many times. This rearrangement joins TRBV20-1 to TRBJ2-1; D remains unclear. In germline, CDR1 is DFQATT, CDR2 SNEGSKA (reference sequence). Deletions cut 2 bases from V and 2 bases from J, with 4 bases between. The CDR3 covers 12 residues. The CDR3 DNA is TGCAGTGCTAGACGGACCTACAATGAGCAGTTCTTC. This translates into CSARRTYNEQFF.

This clonotype was seen at least ten times. The J gene is TRBJ1-5, the V gene TRBV2, with 7 bases that match TRBD1. Germline-derived CDR1 and CDR2 are SNHLY and FYNNEI. V dropped 3 bases and J dropped 0; count of bases not matched to a gene: 5. The CDR3 extends over 16 amino acids. The CDR3: CASSDRQGYSNQPQHF. For the CDR3, the DNA is TGTGCCAGCAGTGACAGACAGGGTTATAGCAATCAGCCCCAGCATTTT.

This clonotype appeared many times. The rearrangement uses TRBV24-1 and TRBJ2-3; D ambiguous. This CDR3 is 14 amino acids long. CDR1 and CDR2 (germline): KGHDR, SFDVKD. V shed 5 bases and J shed 0 bases, with 8 bases lying between them. The CDR3 protein is CATSAEPSTDTQYF. CDR3 nucleotides: TGTGCCACCAGTGCGGAGCCTAGCACAGATACGCAGTATTTT.

This clonotype was recorded many times. The V call is TRBV7-6, the J call TRBJ2-2; TRBD2 matches at 8 bases. CDR1 and CDR2 from the germline V gene are SGHVS and FNYEAQ. This CDR3 is 16 amino acids long. Trimming removed 2 bases from V and 5 bases from J; junction bases left unmatched: 7. The CDR3 loop is CASSLLLAGKTGELFF. The CDR3 DNA reads as TGTGCCAGCAGCTTATTGCTAGCGGGCAAAACCGGGGAGCTGTTTTTT.

The J gene is TRBJ2-1, the V gene TRBV20-1; 8 nucleotides align to TRBD1. The CDR3 has 13 amino acids. J lost 11 bases, V lost 5 bases, and 11 bases had no gene match. Germline CDR1 is DFQATT and CDR2 is SNEGSKA (reference sequence). The CDR3 region is CSAGTFDRGKQFF. The CDR3, as DNA: TGCAGTGCTGGGACCTTCGACAGGGGAAAGCAGTTCTTC.

This clonotype has ten or more counts. The chain joins TRBV2 to TRBJ1-5; 7 bases map to TRBD1. The germline gives CDR1 SNHLY, CDR2 FYNNEI. V shed 6 bases and J 9 bases; nucleotides not matched to a gene: 14. This CDR3 spans 15 amino acids. CDR3 protein: CASSVGDSRSWPQHF. For the CDR3, the DNA is TGTGCCAGCAGCGTAGGGGACAGCCGGTCTTGGCCCCAGCATTTT.

This clonotype has just a few counts. The chain uses TRBV6-5 and TRBJ1-1, with D maybe TRBD1 (5 bases). The CDR3 consists of 13 residues. V gave up 5 bases and J gave up 11 bases, with 18 bases separating them. The germline gives CDR1 MNHEY, CDR2 SVGAGI. Written as DNA, the CDR3 is TGTGCCAGCAGTCCCGCCGGGACGATTGAGGCTTTCTTT. Translating it yields CASSPAGTIEAFF.

Many counts were recorded for this clonotype. The chain combines TRBV29-1 with TRBJ2-3; 11 bases are a match to TRBD2. Germline CDR1 is SQVTM and CDR2 is ANQGSEA. The junction had 7 bases not matched to a gene; V was cut back by 6 bases and J by 2 bases. CDR3 length: 15 amino acids. For the CDR3, the DNA is TGCAGCGTAACCGGGACTAGCGGCCTCACAGATACGCAGTATTTT. Amino acid sequence: CSVTGTSGLTDTQYF.

Comments on this clonotype: One end of the junction does not line up with germline, which may come from a read error. This chain connects TRBV5-1 to TRBJ2-3; possibly TRBD1 for D (6 bases). This CDR3 comprises 14 residues. CDR1 is SGHRS, CDR2 YFSETQ, per germline. The CDR3 reads CASSKDSSADTRYF. CDR3 DNA: TGCGCCAGCAGCAAGGACAGCTCGGCAGATACGCGGTATTTT.

This clonotype appeared many times. The chain employs TRBV4-1 and TRBJ1-5; D is unclear. This CDR3 contains 14 residues. Germline CDR1 reads MGHRA; CDR2 reads YSYEKL. With 3 bases removed from V and 3 bases from J, the gap between germline ends came to 9 bases. The CDR3, as DNA: TGCGCCAGCAGCCAGGAATGGAACAATCAGCCCCAGCATTTT. Encoded protein: CASSQEWNNQPQHF.